A selection of T cell receptor beta chains follows, all from one sample in a study of blood T cell repertoires in COVID-19. Method: immunoSEQ multiplex PCR; TCRdb's copy keeps in-frame clones and lacks some. The sample consists of roughly 220,000 clones, roughly 84% of them appearing once. Sequencing was done on a sample of peripheral blood. The receptors originated from a woman aged 60 to 75 with acute or convalescent COVID-19. Each CDR3 is given with its conserved first and last residue. A row's size may be missing; if present it is once, few, many or a size class.

V gene	clone size	J gene	CDR3 protein
TRBV5-1	.	TRBJ2-1	CASSVAGGPLREQFF
TRBV3-1/TRBV3-2	.	TRBJ2-7	CASSQGLGDNYEQYF
TRBV7-3	.	TRBJ2-2	CASSLQFAGELFF
TRBV4-1	.	TRBJ2-1	CASSQGPPGQGALEQFF
TRBV9	once	TRBJ2-2	CASSEDTGELFF
TRBV28	.	TRBJ2-7	CASRGSLAGMYEQYF
TRBV28	.	TRBJ1-2	CASSPPGINYGYTF
TRBV11-2	.	TRBJ1-1	CASSFRGQHTEAFF
TRBV19	once	TRBJ2-5	CASSSSGGAETQYF
TRBV20-1	.	TRBJ2-7	CSADRLYEQYF
TRBV7-2	.	TRBJ2-5	CASSVQETQYF
TRBV7-2	once	TRBJ2-7	CASSLDSGGRNEQYF
TRBV5-1	many	TRBJ1-2	CASSGGPGTGVGYTF
TRBV29-1	.	TRBJ2-1	CSVVRGNEQFF
TRBV5-8	.	TRBJ2-1	CASSLGAGSPHEQFF
TRBV18	.	TRBJ2-5	CASSPLQALRETQYF
TRBV2	.	TRBJ1-1	CASSLLDRGRERTEAFF